The 25 T cell receptor beta chains below all came from one sample that was sequenced in a study of blood T cell repertoires in COVID-19. Only in-frame clones appear in the TCRdb table, and some are missing; sequencing was by immunoSEQ multiplex PCR. The data hold about 190,000 clones, with 70% to 90% observed a single time. Input material: peripheral blood. Receptors originate from a woman aged 35 to 49 who had recovered from COVID-19.

This chain uses TRBV7-9 with TRBJ2-5; 9 bases are shared with TRBD2. With 4 bases clipped from V and 5 bases from J, the junction kept 14 bases outside the gene matches. The CDR3 sequence is 17 residues long. Germline V gives CDR1 SEHNR, CDR2 FQNEAQ (reference sequence). The CDR3 bases are TGTGCCAGCAGCTCCCTCCGGGCGGGAGGGCCAGGGGAGACCCAGTACTTC. It specifies CASSSLRAGGPGETQYF.

The rearrangement links TRBV19 to TRBJ1-1, with a tentative D call TRBD1 (5 bases). In germline, CDR1 is LNHDA, CDR2 SQIVND (reference sequence). V lost 7 bases, J lost 2 bases, and 11 bases lay in between. The CDR3 runs to 13 residues. CDR3 DNA: TGTGCCAGTATCGGCAGGGAAAACACTGAAGCTTTCTTT. It encodes CASIGRENTEAFF.

The chain has TRBV5-4 and TRBJ2-7; D not resolved. The germline V and J ends were trimmed by 4 bases and 2 bases, with 13 bases remaining between them. The CDR3 sequence is 14 residues long. The germline CDR1 and CDR2 sequences are SGHNT and YYREEE (reference sequence). CDR3 region: CASSPGSSPYEQYF. Written as DNA, the CDR3 is TGTGCCAGCAGCCCCGGGTCCTCACCCTACGAGCAGTACTTC.

This chain connects TRBV30 to TRBJ1-1, with D hard to call. This CDR3 region has 13 residues. V lost 1 base and J 1 base, leaving 7 bases between the germline ends. Germline loops: CDR1 GTSNPN, CDR2 SVGIG (reference sequence). Here the CDR3 DNA reads TGTGCCTGGAGTGGGCAAAGGAACACTGAAGCTTTCTTT. The encoded protein is CAWSGQRNTEAFF.

The chain links TRBV6-5 to TRBJ2-1; the match to TRBD1 covers 9 bases. Germline CDR1 MNHEY, CDR2 SVGAGI. Germline trimming cut 6 bases from V and 4 bases from J; bases unmatched to any gene: 7. The CDR3 loop spans 15 amino acids. The DNA of the CDR3 is TGTGCCAGCAGCCCGGGACAGGGCGGATACAATGAGCAGTTCTTC. Its translation is CASSPGQGGYNEQFF.

The table lists this clone with a few counts. The rearrangement uses TRBV7-8 and TRBJ1-2, with a tentative D call TRBD1 (5 bases). Deletions cut 3 bases from V and 5 bases from J, with 10 bases between. Germline V gene data show CDR1 as SGHVS and CDR2 as FQNEAQ. CDR3 length equals 13 residues. The CDR3 here is CASSFQGVYGYTF. The DNA of the CDR3 is TGTGCCAGCAGCTTCCAGGGTGTGTATGGCTACACCTTC.

The V gene is TRBV3-1 (or the pseudogene TRBV3-2), the J gene TRBJ1-1; TRBD1 is a possible D gene (6 bases). V was trimmed by 1 base and J by 5 bases, leaving 14 bases between them. The CDR3 length is 15 residues. The germline V gene has CDR1 LGHDT and CDR2 YNNKEL (reference sequence). The chain's CDR3 is CASSQGLQGRTEAFF. The DNA of the CDR3 is TGTGCCAGCAGCCAAGGGTTACAGGGTCGGACTGAAGCTTTCTTT.

This chain uses TRBV19 with TRBJ2-1, with 8 bases matching TRBD2. The germline V gene has CDR1 LNHDA and CDR2 SQIVND (reference sequence). Unmatched junction bases numbered 12, after V lost 9 bases and J lost 5 bases. This CDR3 spans 15 amino acids. CDR3 coding DNA: TGTGCCAGCAGGGCGGGGGGTCGGAAAGACAATGAGCAGTTCTTC. It is translated as CASRAGGRKDNEQFF.

The chain joins TRBV28 to TRBJ2-7; 10 bases are a match to TRBD1. J gave up 6 bases and V 7 bases, and 9 bases lay outside the gene matches. Germline-derived CDR1 and CDR2 are MDHEN and SYDVKM. The CDR3 covers 14 residues. CDR3 coding DNA: TGTGCCAGCACCCCGGGACAGGGGACGCCCGAGCAGTACTTC. Translating gives CASTPGQGTPEQYF.

This clone was counted only a few times. The chain carries TRBV28 and TRBJ1-6; a weak D match, TRBD1 (6 bases). The CDR3 spans 13 residues. V shed 10 bases and J shed 5 bases, with 12 bases lying between them. Germline CDR1 and CDR2: MDHEN and SYDVKM. The CDR3 region has the DNA TGTGCCACCAGACAGGAGAATAATTCACCCCTCCACTTT. It codes for CATRQENNSPLHF.

V usage is TRBV11-3 and J usage is TRBJ2-1; 11 nucleotides agree with TRBD1. Germline values: CDR1 SGHNT, CDR2 YENEEA. V trimming: 4 bases; J trimming: 2 bases; junction bases outside the gene matches: 1. The CDR3 totals 15 residues. CDR3 bases: TGTGCCAGCAGCTGGACAGGGGGCACCTACAATGAGCAGTTCTTC. Translating gives CASSWTGGTYNEQFF.

V is TRBV6-1 and J is TRBJ1-2, with D possibly matching TRBD1 (6 bases). Germline values: CDR1 MNHNS, CDR2 SASEGT. This CDR3 comprises 15 residues. The germline V and J ends were trimmed by 0 bases and 4 bases, with 12 bases remaining between them. Here the CDR3 DNA reads TGTGCCAGCAGTGAAGCGGTACAGGGAACCTATGGCTACACCTTC. Its translation is CASSEAVQGTYGYTF.

The J gene is TRBJ1-2, the V gene TRBV30; D is unclear. The CDR3 consists of 13 residues. V dropped 0 bases and J dropped 4 bases, with 9 bases sitting between them. The germline V gene encodes CDR1 GTSNPN and CDR2 SVGIG (reference sequence). The DNA for the CDR3 is TGTGCCTGGAGTGTACAGCAGTCCTATGGCTACACCTTC. Translated: CAWSVQQSYGYTF. Full variable domain (rest looked up from reference TRBV30 and TRBJ1-2): SQTIHQWPATLVQPVGSPLSLECTVEGTSNPNLYWYRQAAGRGLQLLFYSVGIGQISSEVPQNLSASRPQDRQFILSSKKLLLSDSGFYLCAWSVQQSYGYTFGSGTRLTVV.

This rearrangement joins TRBV28 to TRBJ1-2; TRBD1 might be the D (6 bases). The CDR3 loop spans 12 amino acids. Per germline, CDR1 MDHEN and CDR2 SYDVKM. Trimming took off 6 bases at V and 8 bases at J, with 13 bases between the two ends. This chain's CDR3 is CASRGGQRGYTF. CDR3 DNA sequence: TGTGCCAGCAGGGGGGGGCAAAGAGGCTACACCTTC.

This clone was recorded only once. V and J are TRBV28 and TRBJ1-2; no clear D. Germline V gene sequence: CDR1 MDHEN, CDR2 SYDVKM. The CDR3 totals 15 residues. Between the trimmed V and J ends, which lost 8 bases and 0 bases, there was a span of 16 bases. The DNA for the CDR3 is TGTGCCAGCCGCTTGGCCGGGAATACTAACTATGGCTACACCTTC. Its protein is CASRLAGNTNYGYTF.

The chain is built from TRBV28 and TRBJ1-1; D may be TRBD1 (6 bases). CDR1 is MDHEN and CDR2 is SYDVKM in the germline V gene. The CDR3 loop spans 15 amino acids. V lost 6 bases to trimming and J lost 3 bases, with 17 bases between them. The CDR3 region has the DNA TGTGCCAGCAGAACACAGGGCCTGATGGACACTGAAGCTTTCTTT. Protein product: CASRTQGLMDTEAFF.

This chain joins TRBV5-5 and TRBJ1-1; TRBD1 agrees at 9 bases. The germline gives CDR1 SGHKS, CDR2 YYEKEE (reference sequence). This CDR3 region has 15 residues. V dropped 3 bases and J dropped 3; count of bases not matched to a gene: 6. CDR3 bases: TGTGCCAGCAGCTCAAAGACAGGGGGGGACACTGAAGCTTTCTTT. Translating gives CASSSKTGGDTEAFF.

A few counts support this clone. The rearrangement links TRBV7-3 to TRBJ1-2; a weak D match, TRBD1 (6 bases). Germline V gene data show CDR1 as SGHTA and CDR2 as FQGTGA. This CDR3 comprises 14 residues. V lost 5 bases, J lost 2 bases, and 12 bases lay in between. The CDR3 sequence: CASSLDQGNYGYTF. Written as DNA, the CDR3 is TGTGCCAGCAGCCTCGACCAGGGGAACTATGGCTACACCTTC.

This rearrangement joins TRBV7-3 to TRBJ2-3; 7 nucleotides agree with TRBD2. The CDR3 is 14 amino acids. Germline CDR1 reads SGHTA; CDR2 reads FQGTGA. The trim removed 6 bases at V and 0 bases at J, leaving 3 bases unmatched. The CDR3 region is CASSPGGSTDTQYF. The CDR3 DNA sequence: TGTGCCAGCAGTCCGGGGGGAAGCACAGATACGCAGTATTTT. Drawing the rest from reference TRBV7-3 and TRBJ2-3, the complete variable domain is GAGVSQTPSNKVTEKGKYVELRCDPISGHTALYWYRQSLGQGPEFLIYFQGTGAADDSGLPNDRFFAVRPEGSVSTLKIQRTERGDSAVYLCASSPGGSTDTQYFGPGTRLTVL.

This sequence joins TRBV20-1 and TRBJ2-7; no clear D gene. V was shortened by 6 bases and J by 4 bases, with 10 bases between the two germline ends. This CDR3 spans 11 amino acids. Germline lookup yields CDR1 DFQATT and CDR2 SNEGSKA (reference sequence). The CDR3 DNA reads as TGCAGTGCCCTCGACAAATACGAGCAGTACTTC. Translated: CSALDKYEQYF.

The rearrangement joins TRBV19 to TRBJ1-2, with a tentative D call TRBD1 (5 bases). The germline V and J ends were trimmed by 6 bases and 4 bases, with 15 bases remaining between them. CDR1 and CDR2 from the germline V gene are LNHDA and SQIVND (reference sequence). CDR3 length: 14 amino acids. The CDR3 DNA is TGTGCCAGTAGACAGGATCCCGGAGCCTATGGCTACACCTTC. This codes for CASRQDPGAYGYTF.

The chain carries TRBV9 and TRBJ1-1; 8 bases are shared with TRBD1. Trimming removed 2 bases from V and 3 bases from J; junction bases left unmatched: 3. Germline values: CDR1 SGDLS, CDR2 YYNGEE. This CDR3 contains 14 residues. The CDR3: CASSVDREDTEAFF. The CDR3 bases are TGTGCCAGCAGCGTGGACAGGGAGGACACTGAAGCTTTCTTT.

The CDR3 sequence: CASSQACRPLLAGVRGETQYF. As DNA, the CDR3 is TGTGCCAGCAGCCAAGCTTGCCGGCCCTTACTAGCGGGAGTCAGAGGGGAGACCCAGTACTTC. The chain employs TRBV3-1 (or the pseudogene TRBV3-2) and TRBJ2-5, with TRBD2 matching 11 bases. V shed 1 base, J shed 5 bases, and the junction held 21 bases outside the gene matches. Germline CDR1 is LGHDT and CDR2 is YNNKEL (reference sequence). The CDR3 is made up of 21 amino acids.

V is TRBV28 and J is TRBJ2-3; possible D gene TRBD2, 5 bases. CDR3 length equals 14 residues. Trimming left V 5 bases short and J 3 bases short, with 12 bases between. Germline V CDR1 and CDR2: MDHEN, SYDVKM. In DNA form, the CDR3 reads TGTGCCAGCAGTCCCACGCGGGCAACAGATACGCAGTATTTT. Amino acid sequence: CASSPTRATDTQYF.

The chain has TRBV7-9 and TRBJ2-5; D gene ambiguous. The V end was cut by 1 base, the J end by 4 bases, with 10 bases between. Germline CDR1 reads SEHNR; CDR2 reads FQNEAQ (reference sequence). The CDR3 spans 14 residues. The CDR3 loop reads CASSLGRLPETQYF. The CDR3 nucleotides are TGTGCCAGCAGCTTAGGTCGACTTCCAGAGACCCAGTACTTC.